Below, 27 T cell receptor beta chains from the same sample are listed, as sequenced in a study of human thymus T cells. Surgeons resected thymus tissue during corrective heart surgery. The data were produced by immunoSEQ multiplex PCR, yet TCRdb's version contains in-frame clones alone and is incomplete. The data hold roughly 120,000 clones, with about 93% observed a single time. The sequenced sample was thymus tissue. The receptors were sampled from a boy in the first two years of life with a congenital heart defect but otherwise immunologically healthy.

This chain joins TRBV4-1 and TRBJ2-1; D remains unclear. Germline assignment: CDR1 MGHRA and CDR2 YSYEKL. V lost 1 base and J 5 bases, leaving 15 bases between the germline ends. This CDR3 has 16 residues. The CDR3 here is CASSQGTSSTHNEQFF. For the CDR3, the DNA is TGCGCCAGCAGCCAAGGAACCTCCTCCACCCACAATGAGCAGTTCTTC.

The chain recombines TRBV5-1 with TRBJ2-7; TRBD2 might be the D (5 bases). The V and J ends lost 8 bases and 0 bases respectively, with 24 bases between them. Germline V CDR1 and CDR2: SGHRS, YFSETQ. The CDR3 length is 17 residues. The CDR3 nucleotides are TGCGCCAGTACGACTAAGCGCGGCGACCAAAGCTCCTACGAGCAGTACTTC. It is translated as CASTTKRGDQSSYEQYF.

This chain uses TRBV2 with TRBJ1-4; no definite D call. The length of the CDR3 is 16 residues. CDR1 and CDR2 from the germline V gene are SNHLY and FYNNEI. V lost 2 bases, J lost 3 bases, and 13 bases lay in between. As DNA, the CDR3 is TGTGCCAGCAGTGAATCAGAGGCCGGAGCTAATGAAAAACTGTTTTTT. Its translation: CASSESEAGANEKLFF. The variable domain in full, completed from reference TRBV2 and TRBJ1-4, reads EPEVTQTPSHQVTQMGQEVILRCVPISNHLYFYWYRQILGQKVEFLVSFYNNEISEKSEIFDDQFSVERPDGSNFTLKIRSTKLEDSAMYFCASSESEAGANEKLFFGSGTQLSVL.

The gene calls are TRBV4-3 and TRBJ2-3; D might be TRBD2 (5 bases). Germline assignment: CDR1 LGHNA and CDR2 YSLEER. Trimming shortened V by 4 bases and J by 0 bases, and 11 bases separated the two germline ends. The CDR3 has 15 residues. CDR3 in DNA: TGCGCCAGCAGCCCCCTAGCCTCTAGCACAGATACGCAGTATTTT. Its translation: CASSPLASSTDTQYF.

V gene TRBV23-1 combines with J gene TRBJ2-7; D perhaps matches TRBD1 (6 bases). TRBV23-1 is an ORF; its function is uncertain. Trimming pared 4 bases from V and 1 base from J, leaving 11 bases between. The CDR3 totals 14 residues. Here the CDR3 reads CASSPPTGSYEQYF. The DNA for the CDR3 is TGCGCCAGCAGTCCCCCGACAGGATCCTACGAGCAGTACTTC.

This clone was found once. V is TRBV9 and J is TRBJ2-3; 8 bases line up with TRBD2. CDR3 length equals 15 residues. The germline gives CDR1 SGDLS, CDR2 YYNGEE. The V and J ends lost 3 bases and 1 base, in that order; junction bases with no gene match: 4. The CDR3 DNA reads TGTGCCAGCAGCGCCCATAGCGGGGGCACAGATACGCAGTATTTT. Amino acid sequence: CASSAHSGGTDTQYF.

The CDR3 spells CASSLVLRAGGRNSPLHF. CDR3 bases: TGTGCCAGCAGCTTAGTGCTTCGGGCAGGGGGCCGAAATTCACCCCTCCACTTT. J is TRBJ1-6 and V is TRBV7-9; 8 bases agree with TRBD1. From germline, CDR1 is SEHNR and CDR2 FQNEAQ (reference sequence). Unmatched junction bases numbered 12, after V lost 1 base and J lost 7 bases. This CDR3 spans 18 amino acids.

V usage is TRBV15 and J usage is TRBJ1-4; D not resolved. This CDR3 has 14 residues. The germline gives CDR1 LNHNV, CDR2 YYDKDF (reference sequence). V shed 0 bases and J shed 8 bases, with 10 bases lying between them. This CDR3 is CATSRDFEGEKLFF. The CDR3 DNA is TGTGCCACCAGCAGAGATTTTGAAGGCGAAAAACTGTTTTTT.

The chain uses TRBV2 and TRBJ2-5; D may be TRBD1 (5 bases). The CDR3 extends over 16 amino acids. CDR1 is SNHLY and CDR2 is FYNNEI in the germline V gene. Trimming shortened V by 3 bases and J by 1 base, and 15 bases separated the two germline ends. Written as DNA, the CDR3 is TGTGCCAGCAGTGACCTCAAACAGGCTACCCAAGAGACCCAGTACTTC. Its translation is CASSDLKQATQETQYF.

The CDR3 spells CASTPNRENQPQHF. CDR3 in DNA: TGTGCCAGCACCCCGAACAGGGAGAATCAGCCCCAGCATTTT. V usage is TRBV28 and J usage is TRBJ1-5; D is perhaps TRBD1 (6 bases). The germline CDR1 and CDR2 sequences are MDHEN and SYDVKM. The CDR3 length is 14 residues. Trimming left V 7 bases short and J 4 bases short, with 14 bases between. Variable domain in full (rest from reference TRBV28 and TRBJ1-5): DVKVTQSSRYLVKRTGEKVFLECVQDMDHENMFWYRQDPGLGLRLIYFSYDVKMKEKGDIPEGYSVSREKKERFSLILESASTNQTSMYLCASTPNRENQPQHFGDGTRLSIL.

This chain uses TRBV4-1 with TRBJ2-1; D unresolved. V lost 4 bases, J lost 8 bases, and 24 bases lay in between. The germline gives CDR1 MGHRA, CDR2 YSYEKL. The CDR3 covers 17 residues. For the CDR3, the DNA is TGCGCCAGCAGCCCGTCCTACCATCGGGCATTATACGATGAGCAGTTCTTC. It encodes CASSPSYHRALYDEQFF.

This clone has more than one count but fewer than ten. The V call is TRBV6-1, the J call TRBJ1-5; D possibly corresponds to TRBD1 (5 bases). V shed 6 bases and J shed 7 bases, with 13 bases lying between them. Germline assignment: CDR1 MNHNS and CDR2 SASEGT. The CDR3 is made up of 13 amino acids. CDR3 coding DNA: TGTGCCAGCAGCAAAAGGGGCGGCCAGCCCCAGCATTTT. It yields the protein CASSKRGGQPQHF.

The rearrangement links TRBV19 to TRBJ1-5; perhaps TRBD1 as D (6 bases). The germline gives CDR1 LNHDA, CDR2 SQIVND (reference sequence). With 4 bases removed from V and 0 bases from J, the gap between germline ends came to 13 bases. The CDR3 extends over 16 amino acids. CDR3 sequence (DNA): TGTGCCAGTAGTACAGACAGGATGGTTAGCAATCAGCCCCAGCATTTT. This sequence encodes CASSTDRMVSNQPQHF.

V usage is TRBV29-1 and J usage is TRBJ1-2; no reliable D call. The CDR3 spans 11 residues. V dropped 2 bases and J dropped 7 bases, with 8 bases sitting between them. Germline-derived CDR1 and CDR2 are SQVTM and ANQGSEA. CDR3 nucleotide sequence: TGCAGCGTTGAATCTCCACGTGGCTACACCTTC. Its protein is CSVESPRGYTF.

The chain joins TRBV5-6 to TRBJ2-7; 8 bases fit TRBD2. V lost 0 bases and J lost 3; bases outside the gene matches: 14. CDR1 and CDR2 (germline): SGHDT, YYEEEE. CDR3 size: 18 residues. In nucleotides, the CDR3 is TGTGCCAGCAGCTTGGAAGCCAGGAGCGGGGGATTCATCTACGAGCAGTACTTC. Protein product: CASSLEARSGGFIYEQYF.

The rearrangement joins TRBV2 to TRBJ2-5; no clear D gene. The V gene lost 1 base and the J gene lost 5 bases, with 5 bases spanning the gap. CDR1 is SNHLY, CDR2 FYNNEI, per germline. The CDR3 covers 12 residues. The CDR3 spells CASSEGVETQYF. Here the CDR3 DNA reads TGTGCCAGCAGTGAAGGGGTGGAGACCCAGTACTTC.

The CDR3 sequence: CASSPVGGHEQYF. The CDR3 DNA reads TGCGCCAGCAGCCCAGTCGGGGGCCACGAGCAGTACTTC. The V gene is TRBV4-1, the J gene TRBJ2-7, with D possibly being TRBD1 or TRBD2 (6 bases each). With 4 bases removed from V and 5 bases from J, the gap between germline ends came to 12 bases. The CDR3 totals 13 residues. The germline V gene has CDR1 MGHRA and CDR2 YSYEKL.

The V call is TRBV6-5, the J call TRBJ2-4; either TRBD1 or TRBD2 may fit D (5 bases each). This CDR3 comprises 14 residues. Looked up from germline, CDR1 is MNHEY and CDR2 is SVGAGI. Trimming removed 6 bases from V and 3 bases from J, with 12 bases in between. The CDR3 DNA is TGTGCCAGCAGCCCGTGGGACGGCAAAAACATTCAGTACTTC. This encodes CASSPWDGKNIQYF.

V gene TRBV10-3 combines with J gene TRBJ2-7, with D perhaps assigned TRBD1 or TRBD2 (5 bases each). Germline V gives CDR1 ENHRY, CDR2 SYGVKD. Trimming shortened V by 0 bases and J by 3 bases, and 12 bases separated the two germline ends. The CDR3 runs to 15 residues. CDR3 in amino acids: CAISESMGDDYEQYF. CDR3 bases: TGTGCCATCAGTGAGTCCATGGGGGACGACTACGAGCAGTACTTC.

V is TRBV7-2 and J is TRBJ1-3; 8 bases line up with TRBD1. The V and J ends lost 4 bases and 0 bases, in that order; junction bases with no gene match: 8. CDR1 is SGHTA, CDR2 FQGNSA, per germline. The CDR3 contains 17 residues. The CDR3 region is CASSSGQGVYSGNTIYF. Written as DNA, the CDR3 is TGTGCCAGCAGCTCAGGACAGGGAGTATACTCTGGAAACACCATATATTTT. Full variable domain (rest looked up from reference TRBV7-2 and TRBJ1-3): GAGVSQSPSNKVTEKGKDVELRCDPISGHTALYWYRQSLGQGLEFLIYFQGNSAPDKSGLPSDRFSAERTGGSVSTLTIQRTQQEDSAVYLCASSSGQGVYSGNTIYFGEGSWLTVV.

The chain uses TRBV19 and TRBJ2-5; D is unresolved. The CDR3 has 14 amino acids. The germline V and J ends were trimmed by 1 base and 4 bases, with 10 bases remaining between them. Per the germline V gene, CDR1 is LNHDA and CDR2 is SQIVND (reference sequence). CDR3 sequence reads: CASSIGRTGETQYF. CDR3 sequence (DNA): TGTGCCAGTAGTATAGGACGGACGGGAGAGACCCAGTACTTC.

The chain uses TRBV5-4 and TRBJ1-3; D unclear. CDR3 length: 14 amino acids. Deletions cut 4 bases from V and 0 bases from J, with 8 bases between. Germline assignment: CDR1 SGHNT and CDR2 YYREEE (reference sequence). CDR3 DNA: TGTGCCAGCAGCCAGTCTAGCTCTGGAAACACCATATATTTT. Translating gives CASSQSSSGNTIYF.

V is TRBV2 and J is TRBJ1-4; 12 bases fit TRBD1. The CDR3 contains 18 residues. Per germline, CDR1 SNHLY and CDR2 FYNNEI. V lost 6 bases, J lost 0 bases, and 8 bases stayed unmatched. This CDR3 is CASRYWDRGLSTNEKLFF. CDR3 bases: TGTGCCAGCAGATACTGGGACAGGGGGCTCTCAACTAATGAAAAACTGTTTTTT.

V is TRBV13 and J is TRBJ1-1; no reliable D call. The CDR3 has 9 residues. Trimming shortened V by 5 bases and J by 8 bases, and 3 bases separated the two germline ends. CDR1 and CDR2 from the germline V gene are PRHDT and FYEKMQ (reference sequence). The CDR3 DNA follows: TGTGCCAGCAGCCGGGAAGCTTTCTTT. Translated, it gives CASSREAFF.

The genes are TRBV12-5 and TRBJ2-2; the match to TRBD2 covers 11 bases. The CDR3 contains 16 residues. Germline CDR1 LGHNT, CDR2 FRNRAP. Germline trimming cut 5 bases from V and 5 bases from J; bases unmatched to any gene: 7. In DNA, the CDR3 is TGTGCTAGTGGTAGGCTAGCGGGGGGCCGTACCGGGGAGCTGTTTTTT. Its protein is CASGRLAGGRTGELFF.

This chain joins TRBV18 and TRBJ2-5; D is unclear. The V end lost 0 bases, the J end lost 1 base, and 15 bases lay between the germline ends. Germline CDR1 is KGHSH and CDR2 is LQKENI. The CDR3 is made up of 17 amino acids. The CDR3 spells CASSPPQSWPVQETQYF. Written as DNA, the CDR3 is TGTGCCAGCTCACCACCTCAAAGCTGGCCCGTCCAAGAGACCCAGTACTTC.

The chain couples TRBV7-2 to TRBJ1-5; D is uncertain. The CDR3 sequence is 12 residues long. Germline V gene lookup returns CDR1 SGHTA and CDR2 FQGNSA. Trimming left V 1 base short and J 7 bases short, with 5 bases between. The CDR3 DNA reads TGTGCCAGCAGCTTAGGCGAACAGCCCCAGCATTTT. It encodes CASSLGEQPQHF.